This is a list of T cell receptor beta chains from one sample in a study of T-cell memory formation after mild COVID-19. In TCRdb, the 5' RACE reads were re-called with MiXCR into one record per CDR3 protein. Among 29,000 or so distinct CDR3 sequences listed, 9.5% to 15% were seen once. Sequencing was performed on PBMCs or a T cell subset sorted from them (not recorded which). Source of these receptors: an adult woman who had mild COVID-19 (a few samples of this study predate the infection). Cell type and time point are not known. Both conserved end residues are part of each CDR3. The D gene is left open where the match is weak.

TRBD1	TRBJ2-2	TRBV20-1	CSARGTGALTGELFF
TRBD1	TRBJ2-7	TRBV7-2	CASSSRTGTNEQYF
.	TRBJ2-3	TRBV13	CASSLRSTKTQYF
TRBD1	TRBJ2-1	TRBV7-7	CASSLARGPHEQFF
.	TRBJ2-3	TRBV2	CASSVIGKVLGDTQYF
TRBD1	TRBJ2-2	TRBV12-3/TRBV12-4	CASTPGQVRNGELFF
TRBD2	TRBJ2-3	TRBV29-1	CSGSGTSPDTQYF
.	TRBJ2-7	TRBV10-3	CAISALSGPAVEQYF
.	TRBJ2-7	TRBV7-2	CASSSLGGGQGYEQYF
.	TRBJ2-1	TRBV7-2	CASTLEVPYNEQFF
.	TRBJ2-7	TRBV20-1	CSATRGRSSYEQYF
TRBD1	TRBJ1-1	TRBV7-8	CASSTDRMNTEAFF
TRBD2	TRBJ2-5	TRBV5-1	CASILAGGEETQYF
.	TRBJ2-1	TRBV4-1	CASSQERDYNEQFF
TRBD2	TRBJ2-2	TRBV2	CASRVPSSGFGGELFF
TRBD2	TRBJ2-3	TRBV20-1	CSARVKASGSFADTQYF
.	TRBJ1-3	TRBV20-1	CSASPPYSGNTIYF
.	TRBJ1-5	TRBV19	CASSPTRDLRRVPQHF
.	TRBJ1-2	TRBV5-1	CASSLDLGTPANYGYTF
.	TRBJ2-1	TRBV2	CASSEHAPEFF
TRBD1	TRBJ1-2	TRBV5-1	CASSLGTGDYGYTF
.	TRBJ2-1	TRBV19	CASSTLRGNEQFF
.	TRBJ2-1	TRBV14	CASSQGTSYNEQFF
.	TRBJ2-1	TRBV5-1	CASSFGNEQFF
TRBD1	TRBJ1-2	TRBV5-8	CASSSPDRVVGGYTF
.	TRBJ2-3	TRBV5-1	CASSPNFSTDTQYF
TRBD2	TRBJ2-1	TRBV9	CASSVGLAAYNEQFF
.	TRBJ2-7	TRBV12-3/TRBV12-4	CASGGLSSYEQYF
.	TRBJ2-7	TRBV30	CAWSVGVGGGEQYF
.	TRBJ2-3	TRBV24-1	CATSDLQAASSTDTQYF
TRBD1	TRBJ2-1	TRBV5-1	CASGRGGLFWDEQFF
.	TRBJ2-5	TRBV25-1	CASSGAGTQYF
TRBD1	TRBJ2-1	TRBV12-3/TRBV12-4	CASTRPGQIYNEQFF
.	TRBJ1-6	TRBV2	CASILSTGGSPLHF
.	TRBJ1-1	TRBV30	CAWEAGGPMNTEAFF
.	TRBJ2-7	TRBV14	CASSQTLQEYPRF
.	TRBJ1-2	TRBV10-3	CAISRSGKNYGYTF
.	TRBJ1-3	TRBV30	CAWQFRGKDTIYF
.	TRBJ2-3	TRBV6-1	CASSEQGGGTDTQYF
.	TRBJ2-3	TRBV5-1	CASSSYGVAVDTQYF
.	TRBJ2-6	TRBV24-1	CATSPTGSSASGANVLTF
.	TRBJ2-7	TRBV29-1	CSVGTGTYEQYF
.	TRBJ1-3	TRBV9	CASSVGGGSSGNTIYF
TRBD1	TRBJ2-7	TRBV7-8	CASSLIRDSSYEQYF
.	TRBJ2-1	TRBV7-2	CASSLSSSEQFF
.	TRBJ2-3	TRBV20-1	CSRASTDTQYF
.	TRBJ2-7	TRBV5-1	CASSLATSRSSYEQYF
.	TRBJ1-6	TRBV6-5	CASSYNPRGGNSPLHF
.	TRBJ2-3	TRBV5-1	CASSSRDTQYF
TRBD1	TRBJ2-1	TRBV6-5	CASSRTFRDRVNEQFF
TRBD1	TRBJ1-6	TRBV9	CASSEGQGAPYNSPLHF
.	TRBJ2-1	TRBV5-1	CASSLGPDGNEQFF
.	TRBJ2-3	TRBV2	CASSARAVDTQYF
.	TRBJ1-6	TRBV12-1	CASSPRGGGDSPLHF